This paragraph covers one T cell receptor (beta chain) sequence. As yet, its antigen is unknown. This entry comes from a study of cytomegalovirus exposure and HLA in healthy donors. Across the whole study: Researchers found that approximately 77% of 350 to 500 genotyped donors fell within the Caucasian-associated ancestry cluster.

Findings of the study overall: With high specificity and sensitivity, the classifier reportedly diagnosed cytomegalovirus status.

The PCR made use of 60 Vbeta and 13 Jbeta primers. Original data processing: As a later analysis found, there were approximately 80 million unique TCR beta chains, of which roughly 11 million were shared. Here immunoSEQ multiplex PCR was the method, and the copy in TCRdb shows in-frame clones only, minus some. V, J and clone size were drawn from that table, and D and trimming were deduced from the DNA. The sample has 60,000 to 70,000 clones. Trimming left V 5 bases short and J 2 bases short, with 12 bases between. CDR1 and CDR2 (germline): SNHLY, FYNNEI. There are 14 residues in the CDR3. The clonotype originates from a boy aged 5-17 years in good health and CMV-seronegative. The sequenced material came from PBMCs. J is TRBJ1-1 and V is TRBV2; TRBD1 might be the D (5 bases). The CDR3, as DNA: TGTGCCAGCAGTACGAAGACAGATAACACTGAAGCTTTCTTT. Encoded protein: CASSTKTDNTEAFF.